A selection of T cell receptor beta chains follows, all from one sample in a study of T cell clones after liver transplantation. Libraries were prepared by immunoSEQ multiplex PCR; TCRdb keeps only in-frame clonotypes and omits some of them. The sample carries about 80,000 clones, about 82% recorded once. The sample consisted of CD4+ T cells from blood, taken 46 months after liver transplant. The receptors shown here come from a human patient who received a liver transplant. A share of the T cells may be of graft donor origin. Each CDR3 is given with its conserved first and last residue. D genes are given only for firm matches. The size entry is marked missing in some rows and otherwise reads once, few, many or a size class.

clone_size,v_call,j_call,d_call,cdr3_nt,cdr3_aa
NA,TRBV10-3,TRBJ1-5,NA,TGTGCCATCAGTGAGACTACAGGGCCCCAGCATTTT,CAISETTGPQHF
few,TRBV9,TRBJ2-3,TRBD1,TGTGCCAGCAGCCGACAGGGGGTTGGGACAGATACGCAGTATTTT,CASSRQGVGTDTQYF
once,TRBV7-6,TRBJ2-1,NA,TGTGCCAGCACGCGACAGCGAGGGAACTTTGGGGATGAGCAGTTCTTC,CASTRQRGNFGDEQFF
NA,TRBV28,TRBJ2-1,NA,TGTGCCAGCAGCTGGGCCTACAATGAGCAGTTCTTC,CASSWAYNEQFF
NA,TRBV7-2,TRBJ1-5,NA,TGTGCCAGCAGCTTGCAGAATAGCAATCAGCCCCAGCATTTT,CASSLQNSNQPQHF
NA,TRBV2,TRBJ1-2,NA,TGTGCCTGCCGGGGGGCCGGCTATGGCTACACCTTC,CACRGAGYGYTF
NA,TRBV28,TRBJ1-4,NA,TGTGCCAGCAGTCACCCCACCCGCGGAAAACTGTTTTTT,CASSHPTRGKLFF
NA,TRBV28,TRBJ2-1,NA,TGTGCCAGCAGTTCCCTAGCAGGGGTGGATGAGCAGTTCTTC,CASSSLAGVDEQFF
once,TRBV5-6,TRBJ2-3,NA,TGTGCCAGCAGCTCATTTTCCCCCCTTCGGGGCACAGATACGCAGTATTTT,CASSSFSPLRGTDTQYF
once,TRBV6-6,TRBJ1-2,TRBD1,TGTGCCAGCAGGGGACAGGGGTCTAACTATGGCTACACCTTC,CASRGQGSNYGYTF
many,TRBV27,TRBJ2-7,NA,TGTGCCAGCAGTTTATCTAATTGGAGGACGGAGCAGTACTTC,CASSLSNWRTEQYF
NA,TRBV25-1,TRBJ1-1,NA,TGTGCCAGCGACCTCGGGACGGGGAACACTGAAGCTTTCTTT,CASDLGTGNTEAFF
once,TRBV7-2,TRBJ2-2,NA,TGTGCCAGCAGCTTGATAGCGGAGAACACCGGGGAGCTGTTTTTT,CASSLIAENTGELFF
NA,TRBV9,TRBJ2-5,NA,TGTGCCAGCGCCCCGGGACCACAAGAGACCCAGTACTTC,CASAPGPQETQYF
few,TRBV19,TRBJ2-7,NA,TGTGCCACCGACGGAGGGTCCCCCTACGAGCAGTACTTC,CATDGGSPYEQYF
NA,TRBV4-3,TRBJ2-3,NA,TGCGCCAGCAGCCAAACCCCCCACACAGATACGCAGTATTTT,CASSQTPHTDTQYF
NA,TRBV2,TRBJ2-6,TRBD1,TGTGCCAGCAGTGACGTGGACAGGGCGGCTGGGGCCAACGTCCTGACTTTC,CASSDVDRAAGANVLTF
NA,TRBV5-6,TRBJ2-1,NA,TGTGCCAGCAGCCTGGGGGGAAAATCCTACAATGAGCAGTTCTTC,CASSLGGKSYNEQFF
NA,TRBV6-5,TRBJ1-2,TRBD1,TGTGCCAGCAGACTCGACAGGGGAGGTGGCTACACCTTC,CASRLDRGGGYTF
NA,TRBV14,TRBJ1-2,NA,TGTGCCAGCAGCCCGAAGGACGGGCCTGGCTACACCTTC,CASSPKDGPGYTF
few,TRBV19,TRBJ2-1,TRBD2,TGTGCCAGTATGACGAGCGGGGAGGGAAATGAGCAGTTCTTC,CASMTSGEGNEQFF
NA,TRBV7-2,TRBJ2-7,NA,TGTGCCAGCAGCTCCCCCGTCTCCTACGAGCAGTACTTC,CASSSPVSYEQYF
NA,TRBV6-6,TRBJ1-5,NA,TGTGCCAGCAGCCGCCAGGAGGGGGGCAATCAGCCCCAGCATTTT,CASSRQEGGNQPQHF
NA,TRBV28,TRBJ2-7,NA,TGTGCCAGCAAGTACGGGTACAACTCCTACGAGCAGTACTTC,CASKYGYNSYEQYF
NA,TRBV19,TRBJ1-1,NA,TGTGCCAGTAGTCCGGCGGATAGAGAAGCTTTCTTT,CASSPADREAFF
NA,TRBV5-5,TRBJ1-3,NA,TGTGCCAGCTTATTCGAACCTGGAAACACCATATATTTT,CASLFEPGNTIYF
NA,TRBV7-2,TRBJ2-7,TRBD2,TGTGCCAGCAGCCTCCTTCTGGCGGGAGGGCCTGGTTCGTCCTACGAGCAGTACTTC,CASSLLLAGGPGSSYEQYF
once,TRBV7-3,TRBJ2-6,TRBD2,TGTGCCAGCAGCTCCATCGGGAGGGCTGGGGCCAACGTCCTGACTTTC,CASSSIGRAGANVLTF
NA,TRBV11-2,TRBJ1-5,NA,TGTGCCAGCAGCTTAGAACCAGGATTAGGTCAGCCCCAGCATTTT,CASSLEPGLGQPQHF
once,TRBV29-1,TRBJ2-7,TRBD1,TGCAGCGCTGCGACAGGGGCCGCCTACGAGCAGTACTTC,CSAATGAAYEQYF
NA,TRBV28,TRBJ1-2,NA,TGTGCCAGCAGTCTCAGCCTCTATGGCTACACCTTC,CASSLSLYGYTF
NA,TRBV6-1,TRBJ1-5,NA,TGTGCCAGCAGTGATCATCCGCCCCAGCATTTT,CASSDHPPQHF
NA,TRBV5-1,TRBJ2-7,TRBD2,TGCGCCAGCAGCTTCGGGGGGGCTTTACGGAACGAGCAGTACTTC,CASSFGGALRNEQYF
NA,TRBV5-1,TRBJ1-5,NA,TGCGCCAGCAGCTTCGGCGGGACCAATCAGCCCCAGCATTTT,CASSFGGTNQPQHF
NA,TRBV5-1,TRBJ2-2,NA,TGCGCCAGCAGCTTGGCTCAGGGCGCCCACGGGGAGCTGTTTTTT,CASSLAQGAHGELFF
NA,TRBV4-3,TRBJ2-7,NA,TGCGCCAGCAGCCAGGCTTCTTGGACACCCTACGAGCAGTACTTC,CASSQASWTPYEQYF
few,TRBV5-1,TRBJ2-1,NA,TGCGCCAGCAGCACGGACTTGAATGAGCAGTTCTTC,CASSTDLNEQFF